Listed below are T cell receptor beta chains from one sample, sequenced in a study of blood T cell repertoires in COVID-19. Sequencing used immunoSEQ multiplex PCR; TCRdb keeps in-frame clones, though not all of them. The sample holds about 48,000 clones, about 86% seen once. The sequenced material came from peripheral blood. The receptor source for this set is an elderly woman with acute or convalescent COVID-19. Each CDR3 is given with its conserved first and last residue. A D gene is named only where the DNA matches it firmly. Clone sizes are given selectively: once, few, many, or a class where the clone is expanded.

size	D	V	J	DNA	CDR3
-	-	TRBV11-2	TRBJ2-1	TGTGCCAGCAGCTTTAGTGGCCAGGGTTACAATGAGCAGTTCTTC	CASSFSGQGYNEQFF
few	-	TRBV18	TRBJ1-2	TGTGCCAGCTCTCCGGGACAAAGGGACTATGGCTACACCTTC	CASSPGQRDYGYTF
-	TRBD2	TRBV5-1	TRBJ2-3	TGCGCCAGCAGCTTGGAAAGCGGGGGTTTCACAGATACGCAGTATTTT	CASSLESGGFTDTQYF
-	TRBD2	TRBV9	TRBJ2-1	TGTGCCAGCAGCGCCCTAGCGGGGGGTAACTACAATGAGCAGTTCTTC	CASSALAGGNYNEQFF
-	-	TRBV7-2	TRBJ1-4	-	CASSPLKNCFF
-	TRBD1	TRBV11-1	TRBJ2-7	TGTGCCAGCAGGGCAGGGGGCTCCTACGAGCAGTACTTC	CASRAGGSYEQYF
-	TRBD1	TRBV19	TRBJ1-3	TGTGCCAGTAGTATTGGGACAGGGAGCTCTGGAAACACCATATATTTT	CASSIGTGSSGNTIYF
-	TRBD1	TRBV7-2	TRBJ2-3	TGTGCCAGCAGCTTAGAGGACAGGAGCACAGATACGCAGTATTTT	CASSLEDRSTDTQYF
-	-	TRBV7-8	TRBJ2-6	TGTGCCAGCAGCTTAAGCGACAGGAGCTCTGGGGCCAACGTCCTGACTTTC	CASSLSDRSSGANVLTF
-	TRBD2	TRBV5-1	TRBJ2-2	TGCGCCAGCAGCCCTGGGACTAGCTTTCCCGGGGAGCTGTTTTTT	CASSPGTSFPGELFF
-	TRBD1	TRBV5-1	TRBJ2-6	TGCGCCAGCAGCTTCGGGACAGGGGCTTCTGGGGCCAACGTCCTGACTTTC	CASSFGTGASGANVLTF
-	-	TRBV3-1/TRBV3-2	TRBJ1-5	TGTGCCAGCAGCCACGGGACACTCAATCAGCCCCAGCATTTT	CASSHGTLNQPQHF
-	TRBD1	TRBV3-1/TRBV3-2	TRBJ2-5	TGTGCCAGCAGCCAAGGGGGGGACAGGGTGTATGAGACCCAGTACTTC	CASSQGGDRVYETQYF
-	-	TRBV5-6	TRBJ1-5	TGTGCCAGCAGCTTCTACAGGGTAGACCAGCCCCAGCATTTT	CASSFYRVDQPQHF
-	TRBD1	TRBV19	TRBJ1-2	TGTGCCAGTCGAGACAGGGAAGGCTACACCTTC	CASRDREGYTF
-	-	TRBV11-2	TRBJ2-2	TGTGCCAGCAGCTTAGCCAGGGGCACCGGGGAGCTGTTTTTT	CASSLARGTGELFF
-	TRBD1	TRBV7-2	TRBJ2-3	TGTGCCAGCAGCTTAGATCAGGGGGCCTCAGATACGCAGTATTTT	CASSLDQGASDTQYF
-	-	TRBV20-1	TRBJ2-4	TGCAGTGCTCCGGGAAAAAACATTCAGTACTTC	CSAPGKNIQYF
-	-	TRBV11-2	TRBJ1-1	TGTGCCAGCAGCCTAGGGCCAAACACTGAAGCTTTCTTT	CASSLGPNTEAFF
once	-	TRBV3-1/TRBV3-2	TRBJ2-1	TGTGCCAGCAGCCAAATTCTCGGCGGATCGGGGGACTTTTCCAATGAGCAGTTCTTC	CASSQILGGSGDFSNEQFF
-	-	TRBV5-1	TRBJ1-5	TGCGCCAGCAGCTCCCAACCCGGGGATCAGCCCCAGCATTTT	CASSSQPGDQPQHF
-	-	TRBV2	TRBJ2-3	TGTGCCAGCAGTGACTTTAGCCGGATCACAGATACGCAGTATTTT	CASSDFSRITDTQYF
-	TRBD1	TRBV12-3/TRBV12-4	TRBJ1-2	TGTGCCAGCAGCCCGGGACAGGGGTATGGCTACACCTTC	CASSPGQGYGYTF
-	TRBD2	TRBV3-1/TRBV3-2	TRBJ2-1	TGTGCCAGCAGCCAAGGACTAGCGGGGGGGCCCTACAATGAGCAGTTCTTC	CASSQGLAGGPYNEQFF
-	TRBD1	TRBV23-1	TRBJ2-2	TGCGCCAGCAGCCAAATGGGGACAGGGGAGACCGCCACCGGGGAGCTGTTTTTT	CASSQMGTGETATGELFF
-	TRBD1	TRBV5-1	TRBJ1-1	TGCGCCAGCAGCCCGCGACAGGGGGCGGTCACTGAAGCTTTCTTT	CASSPRQGAVTEAFF
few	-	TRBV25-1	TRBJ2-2	TGTGCCAGCAGTGAATCTGACAGGAACACCGGGGAGCTGTTTTTT	CASSESDRNTGELFF
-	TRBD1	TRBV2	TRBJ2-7	TGTGCCAGCAGCGACCGGGACAGCATAACCTACGAGCAGTACTTC	CASSDRDSITYEQYF
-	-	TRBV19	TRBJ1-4	TGTGCCAGTAGTATAGATCCAGGGACAACTAATGAAAAACTGTTTTTT	CASSIDPGTTNEKLFF
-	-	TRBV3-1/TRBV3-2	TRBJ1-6	TGTGCCAGCAGCCTCTTTAGCTCCTATAATTCACCCCTCCACTTT	CASSLFSSYNSPLHF
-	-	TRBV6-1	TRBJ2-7	TGTGCCAGCAACAACGACAGAGCCTACGAGCAGTACTTC	CASNNDRAYEQYF
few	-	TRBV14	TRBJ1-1	TGTGCCAGCAGTGCCGGGACAAGGATTGAAGCTTTCTTT	CASSAGTRIEAFF
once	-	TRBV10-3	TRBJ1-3	TGTGCCATCAGTGAACAGGGATCTGGAAACACCATATATTTT	CAISEQGSGNTIYF
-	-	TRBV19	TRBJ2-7	TGTGCCAGTAGTAGTGGACAGCGGACTGAGCGGTACTTC	CASSSGQRTERYF
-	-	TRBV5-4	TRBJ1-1	TGTGCCAGCAGCTTGGCGTCGGTGAACACTGAAGCTTTCTTT	CASSLASVNTEAFF
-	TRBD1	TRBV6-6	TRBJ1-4	TGTGCCAGCAGTTACACGGGACAGGGCTATGAAAAACTGTTTTTT	CASSYTGQGYEKLFF
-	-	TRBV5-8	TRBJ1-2	TGTGCCAGCAGCTTGAGGGGGATCTATGGCTACACCTTC	CASSLRGIYGYTF
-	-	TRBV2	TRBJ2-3	TGTGCCAGCAGAGAAGGGACCCAGGGAGATACGCAGTATTTT	CASREGTQGDTQYF
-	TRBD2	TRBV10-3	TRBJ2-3	TGTGCCATCAGTGTTAGCGGGGGCGCAGATACGCAGTATTTT	CAISVSGGADTQYF
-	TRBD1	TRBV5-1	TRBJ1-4	TGCGCCAGCAGCCCTCAACAGGGGTTGAACGAAAAACTGTTTTTT	CASSPQQGLNEKLFF
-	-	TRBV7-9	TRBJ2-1	TGTGCCAGCAGCTTAGACAGAGTCGGCTCCTACAATGAGCAGTTCTTC	CASSLDRVGSYNEQFF
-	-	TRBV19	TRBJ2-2	TGTGCCAGTAGACCCACAGGGACGGGCGGGGAGCTGTTTTTT	CASRPTGTGGELFF
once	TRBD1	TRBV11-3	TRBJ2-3	TGTGCCAGCAGCTATTCACAGGGGGGTACAGATACGCAGTATTTT	CASSYSQGGTDTQYF
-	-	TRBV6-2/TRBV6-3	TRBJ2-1	TGTGCCAGCAGTCCCACCAGCGACCGGGTCCTTGGATACAATGAGCAGTTCTTC	CASSPTSDRVLGYNEQFF
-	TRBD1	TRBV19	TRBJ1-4	TGTGCCAGTAGTGCCCGACAGGGGAATAATGAAAAACTGTTTTTT	CASSARQGNNEKLFF
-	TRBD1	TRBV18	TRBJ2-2	TGTGCCAGCTCGACGACAGGGACCGGGGAGCTGTTTTTT	CASSTTGTGELFF
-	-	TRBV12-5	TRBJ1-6	TGTGCTAGTGGTCCGGTAGTGGCACCCCTCCACTTT	CASGPVVAPLHF
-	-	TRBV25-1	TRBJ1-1	TGTGCCAGCAGTGAATTAGGAGGGACTGAAGCTTTCTTT	CASSELGGTEAFF